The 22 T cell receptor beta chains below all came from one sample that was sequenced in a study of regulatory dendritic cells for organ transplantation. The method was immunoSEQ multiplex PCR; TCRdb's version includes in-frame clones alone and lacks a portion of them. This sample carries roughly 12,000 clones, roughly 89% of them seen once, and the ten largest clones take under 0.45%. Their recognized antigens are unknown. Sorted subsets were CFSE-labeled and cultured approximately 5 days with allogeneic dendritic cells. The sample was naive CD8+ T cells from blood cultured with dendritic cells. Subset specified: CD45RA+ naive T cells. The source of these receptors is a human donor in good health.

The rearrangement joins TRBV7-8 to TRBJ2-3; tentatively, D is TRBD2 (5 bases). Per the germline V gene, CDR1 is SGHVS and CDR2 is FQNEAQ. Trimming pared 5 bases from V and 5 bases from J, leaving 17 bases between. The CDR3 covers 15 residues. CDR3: CASSLTRGEGDTQYF. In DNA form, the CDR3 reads TGTGCCAGCAGCCTAACCCGCGGCGAGGGAGATACGCAGTATTTT.

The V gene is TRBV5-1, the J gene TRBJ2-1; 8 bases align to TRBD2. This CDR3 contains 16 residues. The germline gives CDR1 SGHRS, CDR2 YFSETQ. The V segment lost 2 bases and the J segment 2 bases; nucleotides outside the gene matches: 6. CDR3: CASSLLGRVAYNEQFF. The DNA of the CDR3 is TGCGCCAGCAGCTTACTCGGGAGGGTAGCCTACAATGAGCAGTTCTTC.

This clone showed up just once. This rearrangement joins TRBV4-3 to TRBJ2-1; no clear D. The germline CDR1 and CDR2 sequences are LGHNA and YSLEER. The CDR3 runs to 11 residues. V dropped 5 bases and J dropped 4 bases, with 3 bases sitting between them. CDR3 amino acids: CASSDYNEQFF. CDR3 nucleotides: TGCGCCAGCAGCGATTACAATGAGCAGTTCTTC.

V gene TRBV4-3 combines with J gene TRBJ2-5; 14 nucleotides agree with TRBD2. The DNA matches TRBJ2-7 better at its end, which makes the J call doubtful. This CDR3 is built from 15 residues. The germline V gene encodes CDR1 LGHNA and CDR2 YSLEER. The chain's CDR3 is CASSGGLAGAYEQYF. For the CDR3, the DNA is TGCGCCAGCAGTGGGGGACTAGCGGGAGCCTACGAGCAGTACTTC.

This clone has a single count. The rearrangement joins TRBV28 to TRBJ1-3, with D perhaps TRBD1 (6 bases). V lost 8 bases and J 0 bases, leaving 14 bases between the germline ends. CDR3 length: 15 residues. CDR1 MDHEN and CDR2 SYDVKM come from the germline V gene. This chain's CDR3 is CASQGISLSGNTIYF. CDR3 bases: TGTGCCAGCCAGGGGATCTCCCTCTCTGGAAACACCATATATTTT.

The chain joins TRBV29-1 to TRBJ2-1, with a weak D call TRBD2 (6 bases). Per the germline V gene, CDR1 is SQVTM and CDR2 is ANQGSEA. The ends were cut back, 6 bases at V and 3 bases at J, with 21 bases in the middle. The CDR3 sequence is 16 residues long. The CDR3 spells CSVSGGVGLVYNEQFF. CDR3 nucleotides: TGCAGCGTGTCTGGTGGGGTGGGACTTGTCTACAATGAGCAGTTCTTC.

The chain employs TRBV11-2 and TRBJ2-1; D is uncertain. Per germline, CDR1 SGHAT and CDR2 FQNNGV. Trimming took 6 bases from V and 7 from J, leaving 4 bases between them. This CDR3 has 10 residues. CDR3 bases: TGTGCCAGCAGGGGAAATGAGCAGTTCTTC. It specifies CASRGNEQFF.

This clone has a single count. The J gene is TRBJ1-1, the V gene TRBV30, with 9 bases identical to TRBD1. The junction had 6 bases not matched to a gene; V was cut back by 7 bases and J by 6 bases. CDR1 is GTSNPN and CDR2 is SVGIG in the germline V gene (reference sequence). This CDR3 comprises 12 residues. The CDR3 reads CASEDRGPEAFF. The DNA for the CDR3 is TGTGCCTCCGAGGACAGGGGACCTGAAGCTTTCTTT.

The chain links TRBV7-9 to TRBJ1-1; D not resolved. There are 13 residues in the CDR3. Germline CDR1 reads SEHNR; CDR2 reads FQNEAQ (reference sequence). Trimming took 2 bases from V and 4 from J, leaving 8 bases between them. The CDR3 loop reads CASSLPRSTEAFF. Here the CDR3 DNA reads TGTGCCAGCAGCTTACCTAGGAGCACTGAAGCTTTCTTT.

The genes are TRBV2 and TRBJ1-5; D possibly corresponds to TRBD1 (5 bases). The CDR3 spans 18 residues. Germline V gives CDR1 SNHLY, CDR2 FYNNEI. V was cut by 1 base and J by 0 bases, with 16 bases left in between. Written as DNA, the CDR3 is TGTGCCAGCAGTGAAGAAGTGGGGGAGTGGTATAGCAATCAGCCCCAGCATTTT. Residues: CASSEEVGEWYSNQPQHF.

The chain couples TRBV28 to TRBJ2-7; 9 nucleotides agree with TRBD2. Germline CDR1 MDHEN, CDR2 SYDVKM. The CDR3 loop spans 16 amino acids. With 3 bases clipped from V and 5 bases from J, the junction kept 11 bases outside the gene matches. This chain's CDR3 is CASSLDIGLASDEQYF. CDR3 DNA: TGTGCCAGCAGTTTGGATATCGGACTAGCGTCTGACGAGCAGTACTTC.

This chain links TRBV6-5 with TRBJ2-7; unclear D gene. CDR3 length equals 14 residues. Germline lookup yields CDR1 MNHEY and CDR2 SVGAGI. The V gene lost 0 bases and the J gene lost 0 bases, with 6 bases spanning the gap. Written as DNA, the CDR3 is TGTGCCAGCAGTTACTCGCTCGGCTCCTACGAGCAGTACTTC. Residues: CASSYSLGSYEQYF.

The CDR3 reads CASSLGTNYEQYF. The DNA of the CDR3 is TGTGCCAGCAGTTTAGGGACCAACTACGAGCAGTACTTC. V is TRBV28 and J is TRBJ2-7; D is possibly TRBD1 or TRBD2 (5 bases each). Germline CDR1 MDHEN, CDR2 SYDVKM. The CDR3 has 13 residues. With 2 bases removed from V and 3 bases from J, the gap between germline ends came to 8 bases.

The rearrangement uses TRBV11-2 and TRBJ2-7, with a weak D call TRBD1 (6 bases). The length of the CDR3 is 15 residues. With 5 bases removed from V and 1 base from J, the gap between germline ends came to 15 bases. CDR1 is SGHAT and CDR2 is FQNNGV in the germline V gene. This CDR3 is CASSPFQDRSYEQYF. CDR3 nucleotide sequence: TGTGCCAGCAGCCCATTTCAAGACAGGTCCTACGAGCAGTACTTC.

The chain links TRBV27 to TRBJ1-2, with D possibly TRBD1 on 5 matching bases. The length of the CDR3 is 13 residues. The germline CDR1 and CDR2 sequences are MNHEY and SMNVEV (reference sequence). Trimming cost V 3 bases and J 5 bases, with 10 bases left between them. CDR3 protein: CASSFDRTYGYTF. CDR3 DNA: TGTGCCAGCAGTTTTGACAGAACTTATGGCTACACCTTC.

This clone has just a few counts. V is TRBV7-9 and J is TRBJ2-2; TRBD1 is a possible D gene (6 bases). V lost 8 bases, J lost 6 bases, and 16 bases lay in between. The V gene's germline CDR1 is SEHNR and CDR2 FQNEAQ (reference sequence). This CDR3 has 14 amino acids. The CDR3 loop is CASLRGPIAGELFF. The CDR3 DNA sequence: TGTGCCAGCCTCAGGGGCCCTATCGCCGGGGAGCTGTTTTTT.

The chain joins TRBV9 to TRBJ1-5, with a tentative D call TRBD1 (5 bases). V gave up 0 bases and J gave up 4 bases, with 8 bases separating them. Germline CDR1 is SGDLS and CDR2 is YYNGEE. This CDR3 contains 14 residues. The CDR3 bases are TGTGCCAGCAGCGTAGCGGGGGGTAATCAGCCCCAGCATTTT. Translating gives CASSVAGGNQPQHF.

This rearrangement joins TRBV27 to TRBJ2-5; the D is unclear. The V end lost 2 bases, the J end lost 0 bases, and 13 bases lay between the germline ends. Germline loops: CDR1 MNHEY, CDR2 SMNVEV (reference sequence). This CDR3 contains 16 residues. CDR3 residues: CASSLNPRSYQETQYF. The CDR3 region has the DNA TGTGCCAGCAGTTTAAACCCCCGGTCGTACCAAGAGACCCAGTACTTC.

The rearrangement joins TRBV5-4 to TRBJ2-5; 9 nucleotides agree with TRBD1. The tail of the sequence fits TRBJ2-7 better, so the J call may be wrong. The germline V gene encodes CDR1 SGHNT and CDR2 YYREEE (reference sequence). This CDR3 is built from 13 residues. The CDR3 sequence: CASSLGTGDEQYF. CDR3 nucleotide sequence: TGTGCCAGCAGCTTGGGGACAGGGGACGAGCAGTACTTC.

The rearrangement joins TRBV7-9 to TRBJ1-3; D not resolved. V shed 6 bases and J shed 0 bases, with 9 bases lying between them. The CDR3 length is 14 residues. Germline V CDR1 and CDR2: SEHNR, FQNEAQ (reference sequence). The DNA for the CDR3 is TGTGCCAGCAGTTATCAAGACTCTGGAAACACCATATATTTT. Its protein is CASSYQDSGNTIYF.

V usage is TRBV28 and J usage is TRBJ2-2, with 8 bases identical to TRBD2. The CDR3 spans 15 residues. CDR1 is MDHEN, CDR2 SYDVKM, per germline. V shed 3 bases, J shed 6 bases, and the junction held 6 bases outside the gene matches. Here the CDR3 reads CASSFVAGGPGELFF. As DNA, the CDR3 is TGTGCCAGCAGTTTCGTTGCGGGAGGCCCCGGGGAGCTGTTTTTT.

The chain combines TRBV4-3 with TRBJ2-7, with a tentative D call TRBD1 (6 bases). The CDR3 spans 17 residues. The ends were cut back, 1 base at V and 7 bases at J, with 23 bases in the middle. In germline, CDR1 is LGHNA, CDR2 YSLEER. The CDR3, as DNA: TGCGCCAGCAGCCAAGCAGATTCTGGGGGACAACGGGGAGAGCAGTACTTC. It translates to CASSQADSGGQRGEQYF.